The subject of this entry is one T cell receptor beta chain. The germline V gene encodes CDR1 KGHSH and CDR2 LQKENI. The J segment lost 10 bases and the V segment lost 3 bases, leaving 10 bases of the junction unmatched. This CDR3 comprises 16 residues. The data stem from a study of shared clonotypes between healthy human individuals. All of the donors resided in Nashville, Tennessee, and each was a Caucasian adult. Repertoires were generated with immunoSEQ multiplex PCR, while TCRdb's copy carries only in-frame clones and drops some. The sample consists of 2 million to 2.5 million clones, approximately 94% of them appearing once.

This sequence joins TRBV18 and TRBJ2-1; the match to TRBD2 covers 12 bases. This TCR was recovered from a man in his late teens or twenties in good health. Sequenced material: naive CD4+ T cells sorted from blood. Subset reported: CD45RA+ positively selected. The CDR3 bases are TGTGCCAGCTCACCCCGACTAGCGGGAGACTTCGAGGAGCAGTTCTTC. Protein product: CASSPRLAGDFEEQFF.